The rows below give T cell receptor beta chains drawn from one sample of a study of blood T cell repertoires in COVID-19. Some clones are missing from TCRdb's copy, which holds only in-frame ones; the method was immunoSEQ multiplex PCR. The sample carries 200,000 or so clones, 85% to 90% recorded once. The sequencing sample was made of peripheral blood. Receptor source: an older man with acute or convalescent COVID-19. Both conserved end residues are trimmed from each CDR3. The D gene is left open where the match is weak. The listing skips clone size in some rows; elsewhere it reads once, few, many or a size class.

d_call	v_call	j_call	clone_size	cdr3_aa
TRBD2	TRBV7-9	TRBJ2-2	-	ASSSAWTSGNTGELF
-	TRBV7-9	TRBJ1-5	-	ASSPLGGANQPQH
TRBD1	TRBV5-4	TRBJ2-1	once	ASGQGALSNEQF
-	TRBV14	TRBJ2-5	-	ASSQAKLQETQY
TRBD1	TRBV28	TRBJ1-4	-	ASSLPGQGQETATNEKLF
-	TRBV7-9	TRBJ1-4	-	ASRVSGSTNEKLF
TRBD2	TRBV27	TRBJ2-1	-	ASSLRTSGSYNEQF
TRBD2	TRBV14	TRBJ2-3	-	ASSQDPGLATQY
-	TRBV19	TRBJ1-2	once	ASSISSGHPRYGYT
TRBD2	TRBV11-3	TRBJ2-3	-	ASSFPVAGGLTDTQY
-	TRBV2	TRBJ2-1	-	ASSTTRNEQF
TRBD2	TRBV19	TRBJ2-1	-	ASSIISGSSTHNEQF
-	TRBV5-1	TRBJ2-3	-	ASSFQNPTGDTQY
-	TRBV24-1	TRBJ1-2	-	ATSDLFNGYT
-	TRBV12-3/TRBV12-4	TRBJ2-3	-	ASLPGEPDTQY
TRBD2	TRBV5-1	TRBJ2-1	-	ASSREPSGIYNEQF